The rows below give T cell receptor beta chains drawn from one sample of a study of immune cell composition in non-small cell lung cancer. Measured with immunoSEQ multiplex PCR; TCRdb has only the in-frame clones, and not every one. The data contain around 2,800 clones, around 72% of them seen just once; the ten biggest clones take up approximately 15%. Sequencing input: lung tumor tissue. The receptors originated from a human donor with non-small cell lung cancer. CDR3s leave out the opening cysteine and the closing phenylalanine or tryptophan.

j_call v_call cdr3_aa
TRBJ2-1 TRBV7-2 ASSLRGRRDNEQF
TRBJ2-2 TRBV20-1 SVQDTGELF
TRBJ1-2 TRBV7-2 ASSLALEGYT
TRBJ1-1 TRBV19 ASSLQGMNTEAF
TRBJ1-1 TRBV6-1 ASSESSTGSTEAF
TRBJ2-6 TRBV7-8 ASSLSTGTGNSGANVLT
TRBJ2-1 TRBV5-6 ASSLDTGTTYNEQF
TRBJ2-1 TRBV19 ASRDRGNNEQF
TRBJ1-2 TRBV18 ASSEDGDYGYT
TRBJ1-5 TRBV7-2 ASSLAGVGNQPQH
TRBJ2-4 TRBV7-9 ASSLTSNYIQY
TRBJ2-3 TRBV18 ASSLSTDTQY
TRBJ2-3 TRBV11-1 ASSPGGGTRDTDTQY
TRBJ2-1 TRBV11-3 ASSLDPRYEQF
TRBJ1-6 TRBV4-1 ASSQDISRGVGNSPLH
TRBJ2-3 TRBV5-1 ASSPVSGPDTQY
TRBJ2-3 TRBV19 ASTSLRAGKVETQY
TRBJ1-4 TRBV7-9 ATQDRANEKLF
TRBJ1-3 TRBV7-9 ASSLSGRGSGNTIY
TRBJ2-1 TRBV11-2 ASSFFTLAGANEQF
TRBJ2-1 TRBV7-2 ASSLTTSGGAFGNEQF
TRBJ2-4 TRBV5-1 ASSRGSEAKNIQY
TRBJ2-2 TRBV7-2 ASSKGAENTGELF
TRBJ2-4 TRBV5-1 ASSLELTGDNIQY
TRBJ2-1 TRBV5-1 ASSLLAGEASEQF
TRBJ2-7 TRBV19 ASSISSGVYYEQY
TRBJ1-2 TRBV5-8 ASSLRGYQGYT
TRBJ2-3 TRBV7-9 ASSRGPGLAGGDTQY
TRBJ2-3 TRBV27 ASSKERGGRTDTQY
TRBJ1-1 TRBV4-1 ASTPGQMNTEAF
TRBJ1-4 TRBV5-1 ASSRDGQGNEKLF
TRBJ1-1 TRBV6-5 ASGQGSEAF
TRBJ1-1 TRBV6-5 ASSTHPYTEAF
TRBJ2-1 TRBV5-5 ASSPGTANNEQF
TRBJ1-2 TRBV7-8 ASSLGGTGPYGYT
TRBJ1-1 TRBV7-2 ASSLQGTNTEAF
TRBJ2-1 TRBV11-1 ASRNELAVSYNEQF
TRBJ2-3 TRBV6-1 ASSLRTGQRDTQY
TRBJ2-5 TRBV10-3 AISESESLYQETQY
TRBJ2-5 TRBV7-7 ASSPRRAGGQETQY
TRBJ1-1 TRBV5-1 ASSLGFGTGRGTEAF
TRBJ2-5 TRBV7-9 ASSSTSGTETQY
TRBJ2-7 TRBV19 ASSIAAGEQY
TRBJ2-5 TRBV6-1 ASRPPGVETQY
TRBJ2-3 TRBV7-2 ASSLSGRTDTQY
TRBJ1-4 TRBV18 ASSPTGGPPRLF
TRBJ2-5 TRBV7-6 ASGWRIQETQY
TRBJ2-1 TRBV28 ASSLSRVEQF
TRBJ2-5 TRBV18 ASSLEQGGEETQY
TRBJ2-7 TRBV27 ASSLSGGGATEQY